One and the same sample provided the 10 T cell receptor beta chains below, sequenced in a study of spatial heterogeneity in lung cancer (dated by TCRdb to about 2019). Library generation was performed with 5' RACE. Sequencing was carried out with a NextSeq 500. TCRdb cleaned the public reads at Q25 with fastp, built clones with MiXCR and kept in-frame beta chains. CDR3 protein sequences are deduplicated, and each keeps its most common genes and DNA. Recorded for this sample are 8,000 to 10,000 distinct CDR3 sequences; roughly 23% of them occurred a single time. Roughly 4.2% of the sample rests with the top ten. The intended sense of this specimen's time point label: blood at routine non-recurrence follow-up after resection. The sequenced sample was PBMCs, obtained at follow-up. The receptors derive from a female donor with early-stage non-small cell lung cancer.

This rearrangement joins TRBV6-5 to TRBJ1-1; TRBD1 matches 7 bases. The CDR3 loop spans 17 amino acids. Looked up from germline, CDR1 is MNHEY and CDR2 is SVGAGI. The J segment lost 6 bases and the V segment lost 0 bases, leaving 13 bases of the junction unmatched. CDR3 loop: CASSYSIKAGGGPEAFF. CDR3 sequence (DNA): TGTGCCAGCAGTTACTCAATCAAGGCAGGGGGGGGTCCTGAAGCTTTCTTT.

This clonotype occurred a few times. The CDR3 is CASSLTTGDTGELFF. The CDR3 DNA reads TGTGCCAGCAGTTTAACGACAGGGGACACCGGGGAGCTGTTTTTT. V is TRBV12-3 or TRBV12-4 and J is TRBJ2-2, with 8 bases that match TRBD1. The CDR3 length is 15 residues. The trim removed 2 bases at V and 3 bases at J, leaving 2 bases unmatched.

This clonotype appeared a few times. V gene TRBV6-5 combines with J gene TRBJ2-7, with 8 bases that match TRBD1. The CDR3 is 14 residues long. Germline CDR1 MNHEY, CDR2 SVGAGI. J was trimmed by 2 bases and V by 7 bases; bases with no gene match: 7. The CDR3 spells CASIRTGPPYEQYF. The CDR3 DNA sequence: TGTGCCAGCATCCGGACAGGGCCTCCCTACGAGCAGTACTTC.

Worth noting for this clonotype: A read error is possible here, since a much larger clone lies one base away. V is TRBV7-2 and J is TRBJ2-5; D gene uncertain. From germline, CDR1 is SGHTA and CDR2 FQGNSA. The CDR3 runs to 15 residues. The CDR3 DNA follows: TGTGCCGGCAGTTTGGGGAATCGACAACAAGAGACCCAGTACTTC. It is translated as CAGSLGNRQQETQYF.

The rearrangement links TRBV11-2 to TRBJ1-4; D is unresolved. With 5 bases removed from V and 2 bases from J, the gap between germline ends came to 15 bases. The CDR3 consists of 16 residues. Per the germline V gene, CDR1 is SGHAT and CDR2 is FQNNGV. CDR3 nucleotides: TGTGCCAGCAGCGTCAACTACAGAAGGACTAATGAAAAACTGTTTTTT. It encodes CASSVNYRRTNEKLFF.

This clonotype turned up a few times. J is TRBJ2-3 and V is TRBV12-3 or TRBV12-4; 8 bases fit TRBD2. The CDR3 is made up of 14 amino acids. V was clipped by 3 bases and J by 6 bases; unmatched bases: 5. The CDR3 DNA follows: TGTGCCAGCAGTTTGAGTAGCGGGACCGATACGCAGTATTTT. Its protein is CASSLSSGTDTQYF.

This chain connects TRBV6-1 to TRBJ1-2; a weak D match, TRBD1 (5 bases). V was cut by 4 bases and J by 8 bases, with 14 bases left in between. Germline CDR1 reads MNHNS; CDR2 reads SASEGT. The CDR3 runs 13 residues. CDR3 region: CASSGLLGVGYTF. The CDR3 DNA follows: TGTGCCAGCAGTGGTTTACTGGGGGTAGGCTACACCTTC.

This rearrangement joins TRBV29-1 to TRBJ1-1; 9 nucleotides line up with TRBD1. V shed 7 bases, J shed 2 bases, and the junction held 8 bases outside the gene matches. Germline V gives CDR1 SQVTM, CDR2 ANQGSEA. The CDR3 has 14 amino acids. The chain's CDR3 is CSADRGGPNTEAFF. CDR3 bases: TGCAGCGCTGACAGGGGGGGCCCTAACACTGAAGCTTTCTTT.

The chain couples TRBV7-8 to TRBJ2-1, with a weak D call TRBD1 (6 bases). V lost 1 base to trimming and J lost 6 bases, with 16 bases between them. Germline CDR1 and CDR2: SGHVS and FQNEAQ. The CDR3 length is 16 residues. CDR3 DNA: TGTGCCAGCAGCTTAGTAAGGGGGATTAACCTCAATGAGCAGTTCTTC. Protein product: CASSLVRGINLNEQFF.

This clonotype has a handful of counts. The chain is built from TRBV5-1 and TRBJ2-2, with D perhaps matching TRBD2 (6 bases). The CDR3 covers 16 residues. The germline V gene has CDR1 SGHRS and CDR2 YFSETQ. The V end was cut by 0 bases, the J end by 0 bases, with 9 bases between. CDR3 residues: CASSLAAGPNTGELFF. The CDR3 DNA reads as TGCGCCAGCAGCTTGGCGGCGGGACCGAACACCGGGGAGCTGTTTTTT.